This T cell receptor beta chain is drawn from a study of Tregs in tolerant kidney transplant recipients. This clone was observed once. Profiled with immunoSEQ multiplex PCR; TCRdb holds only in-frame clones, not every one. The data hold roughly 64,000 clones, with roughly 98% observed a single time. The CDR3 loop spans 18 amino acids. V lost 3 bases to trimming and J lost 6 bases, with 26 bases between them. CDR1 and CDR2 from the germline V gene are SGHVS and FQNEAQ. This receptor was identified in a human donor who received a combined kidney and bone marrow transplant. The chain couples TRBV7-8 to TRBJ1-1; the D is unclear. Sequenced material: Tregs from blood, taken before the transplant. The CDR3 is CASSFYPSVPTLFPEAFF. Here the CDR3 DNA reads TGTGCCAGCAGCTTTTACCCATCCGTCCCTACCCTTTTCCCTGAAGCTTTCTTT.